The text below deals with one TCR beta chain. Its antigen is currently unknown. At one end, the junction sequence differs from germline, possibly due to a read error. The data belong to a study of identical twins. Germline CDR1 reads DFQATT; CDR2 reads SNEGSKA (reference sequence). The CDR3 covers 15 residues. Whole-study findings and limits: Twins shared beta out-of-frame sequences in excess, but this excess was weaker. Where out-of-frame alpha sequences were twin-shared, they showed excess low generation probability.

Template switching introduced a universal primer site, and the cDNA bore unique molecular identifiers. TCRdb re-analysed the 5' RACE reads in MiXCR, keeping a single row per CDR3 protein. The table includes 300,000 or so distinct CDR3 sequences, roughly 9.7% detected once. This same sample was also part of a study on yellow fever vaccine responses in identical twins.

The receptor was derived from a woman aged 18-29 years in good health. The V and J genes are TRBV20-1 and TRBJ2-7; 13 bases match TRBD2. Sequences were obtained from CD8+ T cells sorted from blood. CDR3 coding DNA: TGCTGTGCTAGAGAACTAGCGGGAGGGAGTTACGAGCAGTACTTC. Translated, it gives CCARELAGGSYEQYF.